This TCR beta chain is from a study of cytomegalovirus exposure and HLA in healthy donors. Whole-study findings and limits: Cytomegalovirus-associated status was assigned to about 150 TCR beta chains. Most TCR sequences showed up rarely, but some public TCRs showed up in many donors. In vitro, three CMV-associated chains proved specific for CMV antigens.

About this clone itself: The target antigen is unknown.

CDR3 length: 15 amino acids. V lost 1 base and J lost 4; bases outside the gene matches: 6. Germline CDR1 SGHDN, CDR2 FVKESK. Some clones are missing from TCRdb's copy, which holds only in-frame ones; the method was immunoSEQ multiplex PCR. This table holds a few hundred thousand clones, 88% found once. The TCR sequence derives from a woman younger than 30 in good health and CMV-seronegative. Sample: PBMCs. The rearrangement uses TRBV14 and TRBJ1-1, with 7 positions matching TRBD1. CDR3 loop: CASSQGQGALTEAFF. The CDR3, as DNA: TGTGCCAGCAGCCAAGGACAGGGCGCACTCACTGAAGCTTTCTTT.